Sequencing of this TCR beta chain was carried out in a study of beta chain features in type 1 diabetes. Findings of the study overall: Type 1 diabetes patients showed a moderate but significant shortening of TCRB CDR3s in all four CD4+ subsets.

The CDR3 consists of 14 residues. Germline V gene lookup returns CDR1 SGHNT and CDR2 YYREEE (reference sequence). V shed 4 bases, J shed 6 bases, and the junction held 7 bases outside the gene matches. Every isolated RNA sample was fully reverse transcribed, so sequencing captured expressed TCRB transcripts. Sequencing used immunoSEQ multiplex PCR; TCRdb keeps in-frame clones, though not all of them. The table lists hundreds of thousands of clones, 15% of them singletons. This clone was observed a few times. What it binds is unknown. CD4+ naive, central memory, regulatory and stem cell-like memory cells were sorted via CD45RO/CCR7/CD25/CD127/CD95/CD27.

The genes are TRBV5-4 and TRBJ2-7; TRBD1 agrees at 10 bases. Sequences were obtained from naive CD4+ T cells from blood. The source is a young man with type 1 diabetes. The CDR3 region is CASSVPGQGSEQYF. In nucleotides, the CDR3 is TGTGCCAGCAGCGTGCCGGGACAGGGGAGCGAGCAGTACTTC.